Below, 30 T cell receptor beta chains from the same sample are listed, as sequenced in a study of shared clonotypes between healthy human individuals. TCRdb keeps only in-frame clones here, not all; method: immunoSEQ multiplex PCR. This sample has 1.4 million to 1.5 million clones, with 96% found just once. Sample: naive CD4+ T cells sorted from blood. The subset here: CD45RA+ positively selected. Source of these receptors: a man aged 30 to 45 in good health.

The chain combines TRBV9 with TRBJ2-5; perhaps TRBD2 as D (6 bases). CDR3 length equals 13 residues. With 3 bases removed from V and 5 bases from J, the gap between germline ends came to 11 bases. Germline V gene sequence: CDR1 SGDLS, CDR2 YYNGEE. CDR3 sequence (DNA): TGTGCCAGCAGCGCGGGAGTTGGGGAGACCCAGTACTTC. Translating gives CASSAGVGETQYF.

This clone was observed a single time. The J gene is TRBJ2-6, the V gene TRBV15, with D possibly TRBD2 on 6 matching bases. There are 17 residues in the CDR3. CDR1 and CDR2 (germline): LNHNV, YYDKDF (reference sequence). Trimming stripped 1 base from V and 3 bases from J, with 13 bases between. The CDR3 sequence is CATSRGGARDGANVLTF. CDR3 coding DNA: TGTGCCACCAGCAGAGGCGGGGCGCGGGATGGGGCCAACGTCCTGACTTTC.

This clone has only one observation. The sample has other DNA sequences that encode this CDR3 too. This CDR3 reads CASSPTGAQETQYF. CDR3 sequence (DNA): TGTGCCAGCTCACCAACAGGGGCGCAAGAGACCCAGTACTTC. The chain couples TRBV18 to TRBJ2-5; 7 nucleotides match TRBD1. J gave up 2 bases and V 2 bases, and 2 bases lay outside the gene matches. Germline CDR1 is KGHSH and CDR2 is LQKENI. CDR3 length: 14 amino acids.

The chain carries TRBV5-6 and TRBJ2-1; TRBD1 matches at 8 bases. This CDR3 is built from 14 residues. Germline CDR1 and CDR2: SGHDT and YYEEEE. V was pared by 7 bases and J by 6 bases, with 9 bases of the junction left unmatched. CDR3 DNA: TGTGCCAGCTCGAGGACAGGGAAGAGCAATGAGCAGTTCTTC. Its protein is CASSRTGKSNEQFF.

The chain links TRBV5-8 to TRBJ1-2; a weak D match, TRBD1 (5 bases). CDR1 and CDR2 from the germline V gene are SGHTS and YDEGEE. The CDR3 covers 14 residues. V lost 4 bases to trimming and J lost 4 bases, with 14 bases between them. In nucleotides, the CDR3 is TGTGCCAGCAGCACACCCTTGGGGGGCTATGGCTACACCTTC. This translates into CASSTPLGGYGYTF.

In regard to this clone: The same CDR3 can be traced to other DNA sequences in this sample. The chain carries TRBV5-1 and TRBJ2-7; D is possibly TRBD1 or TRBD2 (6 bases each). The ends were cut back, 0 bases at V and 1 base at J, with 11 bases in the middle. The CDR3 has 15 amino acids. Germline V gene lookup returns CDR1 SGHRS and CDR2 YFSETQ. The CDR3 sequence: CASSLGRGASYEQYF. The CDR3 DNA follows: TGCGCCAGCAGCTTGGGGAGGGGGGCATCCTACGAGCAGTACTTC.

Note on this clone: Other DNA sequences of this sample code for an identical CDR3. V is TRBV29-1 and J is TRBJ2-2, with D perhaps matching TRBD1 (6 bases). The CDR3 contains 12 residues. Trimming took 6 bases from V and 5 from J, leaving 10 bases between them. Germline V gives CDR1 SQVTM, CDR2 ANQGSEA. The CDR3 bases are TGCAGCGTACAGGGTGCTACCGGGGAGCTGTTTTTT. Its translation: CSVQGATGELFF.

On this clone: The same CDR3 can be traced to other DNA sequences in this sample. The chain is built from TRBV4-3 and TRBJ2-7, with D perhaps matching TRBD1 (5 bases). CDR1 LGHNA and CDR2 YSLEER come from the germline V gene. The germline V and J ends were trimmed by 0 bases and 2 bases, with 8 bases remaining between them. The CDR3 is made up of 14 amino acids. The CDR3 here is CASSQEGRAYEQYF. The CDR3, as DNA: TGCGCCAGCAGCCAAGAAGGCAGGGCCTACGAGCAGTACTTC.

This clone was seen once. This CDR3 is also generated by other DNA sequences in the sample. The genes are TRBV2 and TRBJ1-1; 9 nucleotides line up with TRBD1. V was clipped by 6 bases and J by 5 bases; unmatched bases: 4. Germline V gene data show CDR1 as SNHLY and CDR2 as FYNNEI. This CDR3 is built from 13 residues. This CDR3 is CASRDRGGTEAFF. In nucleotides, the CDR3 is TGTGCCAGCAGGGACAGGGGAGGGACTGAAGCTTTCTTT.

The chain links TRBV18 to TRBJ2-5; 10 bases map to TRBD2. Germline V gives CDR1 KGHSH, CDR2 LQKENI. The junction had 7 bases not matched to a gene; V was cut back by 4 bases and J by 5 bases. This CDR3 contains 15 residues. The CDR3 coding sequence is TGTGCCAGCTCACGAATACGGACTAGCGGTGAGACCCAGTACTTC. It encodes CASSRIRTSGETQYF.

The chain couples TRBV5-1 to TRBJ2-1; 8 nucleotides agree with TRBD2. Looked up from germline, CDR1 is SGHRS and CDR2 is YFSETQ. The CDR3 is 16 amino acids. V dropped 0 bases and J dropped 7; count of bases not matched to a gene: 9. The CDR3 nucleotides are TGCGCCAGCAGCTTGGCCCCAGCGGGAGCCGGAAATGAGCAGTTCTTC. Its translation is CASSLAPAGAGNEQFF.

The CDR3 loop reads CASSSRSGTPNYEQYF. The CDR3 DNA sequence: TGTGCCAGCAGCTCTCGCTCTGGGACTCCAAACTACGAGCAGTACTTC. This chain uses TRBV7-2 with TRBJ2-7; TRBD2 is a possible D gene (6 bases). CDR1 and CDR2 (germline): SGHTA, FQGNSA. The CDR3 totals 16 residues. The V end lost 4 bases, the J end lost 3 bases, and 19 bases lay between the germline ends.

DNA for the CDR3: TGTGCCAGCAGTGATATGATGGGACTAGCGGTAAGCTACGAGCAGTACTTC. This gives the protein CASSDMMGLAVSYEQYF. The chain couples TRBV6-1 to TRBJ2-7; 11 nucleotides align to TRBD2. V lost 3 bases to trimming and J lost 3 bases; unmatched junction nucleotides: 10. CDR1 MNHNS and CDR2 SASEGT come from the germline V gene. CDR3 size: 17 residues.

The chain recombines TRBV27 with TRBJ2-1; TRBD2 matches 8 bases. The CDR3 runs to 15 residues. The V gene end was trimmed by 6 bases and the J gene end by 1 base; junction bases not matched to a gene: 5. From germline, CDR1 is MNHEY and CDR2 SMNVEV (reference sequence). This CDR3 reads CASRREGASYNEQFF. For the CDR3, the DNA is TGTGCCAGCAGACGGGAGGGTGCGTCCTACAATGAGCAGTTCTTC.

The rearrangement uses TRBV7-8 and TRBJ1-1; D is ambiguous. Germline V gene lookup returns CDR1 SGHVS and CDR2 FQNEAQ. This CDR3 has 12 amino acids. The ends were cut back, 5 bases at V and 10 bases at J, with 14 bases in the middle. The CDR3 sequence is CASSPPTRGAFF. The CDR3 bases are TGTGCCAGCAGCCCCCCGACCCGGGGAGCTTTCTTT.

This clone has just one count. This CDR3 is CASSSSGKTEAFF. CDR3 sequence (DNA): TGTGCCAGCAGCTCGTCAGGGAAAACTGAAGCTTTCTTT. The V gene is TRBV7-9, the J gene TRBJ1-1, with D possibly TRBD1 on 5 matching bases. Germline CDR1 reads SEHNR; CDR2 reads FQNEAQ (reference sequence). The CDR3 has 13 residues. V dropped 4 bases and J dropped 5 bases, with 11 bases sitting between them.

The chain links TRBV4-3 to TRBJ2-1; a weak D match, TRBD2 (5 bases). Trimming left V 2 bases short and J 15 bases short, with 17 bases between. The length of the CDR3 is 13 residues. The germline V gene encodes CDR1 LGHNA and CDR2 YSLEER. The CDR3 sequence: CASSQSPEGKRFF. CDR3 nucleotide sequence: TGCGCCAGCAGCCAATCCCCTGAGGGTAAAAGGTTCTTC.

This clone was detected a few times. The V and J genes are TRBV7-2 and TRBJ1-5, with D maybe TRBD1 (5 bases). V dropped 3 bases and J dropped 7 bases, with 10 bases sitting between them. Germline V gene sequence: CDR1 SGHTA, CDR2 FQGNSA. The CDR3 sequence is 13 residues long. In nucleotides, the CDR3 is TGTGCCAGCAGCTTCCTGGGGGTGCAGCCCCAGCATTTT. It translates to CASSFLGVQPQHF.

The CDR3 DNA reads TGTGCCAGCAGCTTTGGCGGGAGGGACCACAATGAGCAGTTCTTC. It yields the protein CASSFGGRDHNEQFF. V gene TRBV7-3 combines with J gene TRBJ2-1, with 9 bases matching TRBD2. The CDR3 covers 15 residues. V trimming: 3 bases; J trimming: 5 bases; junction bases outside the gene matches: 5. The germline CDR1 and CDR2 sequences are SGHTA and FQGTGA.

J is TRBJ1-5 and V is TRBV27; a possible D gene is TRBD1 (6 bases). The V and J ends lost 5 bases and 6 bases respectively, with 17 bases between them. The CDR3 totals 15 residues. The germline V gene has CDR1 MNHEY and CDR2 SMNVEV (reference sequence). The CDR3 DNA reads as TGTGCCAGCAGTCCCAGGGGCAGGGAGGTTCAGCCCCAGCATTTT. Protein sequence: CASSPRGREVQPQHF.

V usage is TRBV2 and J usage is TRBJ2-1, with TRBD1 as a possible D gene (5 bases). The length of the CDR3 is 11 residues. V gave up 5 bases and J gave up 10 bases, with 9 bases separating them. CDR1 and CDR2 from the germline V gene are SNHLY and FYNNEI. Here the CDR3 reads CASSTTGEQFF. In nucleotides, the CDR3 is TGTGCCAGCAGTACTACAGGAGAGCAGTTCTTC.

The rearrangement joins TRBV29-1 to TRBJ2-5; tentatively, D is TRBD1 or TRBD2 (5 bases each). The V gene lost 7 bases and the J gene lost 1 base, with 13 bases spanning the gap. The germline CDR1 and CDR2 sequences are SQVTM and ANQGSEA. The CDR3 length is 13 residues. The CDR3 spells CSAKRGVQETQYF. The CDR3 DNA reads TGCAGCGCCAAGCGAGGGGTCCAAGAGACCCAGTACTTC.

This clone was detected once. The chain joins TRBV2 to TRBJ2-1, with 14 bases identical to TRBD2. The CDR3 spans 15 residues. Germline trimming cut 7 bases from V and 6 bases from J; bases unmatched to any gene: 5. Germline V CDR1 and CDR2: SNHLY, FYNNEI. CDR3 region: CASTPGTSGSNEQFF. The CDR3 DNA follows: TGTGCCAGCACCCCGGGGACTAGCGGGAGCAATGAGCAGTTCTTC.

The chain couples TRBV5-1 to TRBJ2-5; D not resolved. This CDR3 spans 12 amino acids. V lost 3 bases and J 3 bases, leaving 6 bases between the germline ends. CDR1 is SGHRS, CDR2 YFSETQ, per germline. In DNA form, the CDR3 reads TGCGCCAGCAGCTCGACGAAAGAGACCCAGTACTTC. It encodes CASSSTKETQYF.

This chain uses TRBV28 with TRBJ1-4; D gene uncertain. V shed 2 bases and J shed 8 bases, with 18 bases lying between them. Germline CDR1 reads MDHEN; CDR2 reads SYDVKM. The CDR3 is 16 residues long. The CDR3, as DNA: TGTGCCAGCAGTTTACGCCAACCCGGAGAGGTCGAAAAACTGTTTTTT. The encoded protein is CASSLRQPGEVEKLFF.

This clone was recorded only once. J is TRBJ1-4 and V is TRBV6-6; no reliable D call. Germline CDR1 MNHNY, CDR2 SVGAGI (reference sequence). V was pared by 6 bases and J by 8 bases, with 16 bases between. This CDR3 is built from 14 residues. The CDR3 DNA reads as TGTGCCAGCAGCCGCGGACCCCTGGGAGAAAAACTGTTTTTT. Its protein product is CASSRGPLGEKLFF.

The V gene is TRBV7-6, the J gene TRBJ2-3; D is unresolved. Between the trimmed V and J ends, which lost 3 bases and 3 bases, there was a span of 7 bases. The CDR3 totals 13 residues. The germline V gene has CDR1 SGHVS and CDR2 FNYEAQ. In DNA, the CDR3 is TGTGCCAGCAGCTTTGAACGAACAGATACGCAGTATTTT. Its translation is CASSFERTDTQYF.

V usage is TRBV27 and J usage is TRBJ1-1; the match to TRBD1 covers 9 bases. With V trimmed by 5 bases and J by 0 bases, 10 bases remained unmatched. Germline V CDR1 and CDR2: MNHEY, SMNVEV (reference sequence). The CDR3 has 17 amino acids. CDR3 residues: CASSPSPGTGLNTEAFF. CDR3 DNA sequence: TGTGCCAGCAGTCCAAGTCCCGGGACAGGGTTGAACACTGAAGCTTTCTTT.

Written as DNA, the CDR3 is TGTGCCAGTAGTTTAACCGGGACGGAGAACTCTGGAAACACCATATATTTT. As protein: CASSLTGTENSGNTIYF. The chain recombines TRBV19 with TRBJ1-3; D possibly corresponds to TRBD1 (5 bases). This CDR3 is 17 amino acids long. The ends were cut back, 5 bases at V and 0 bases at J, with 17 bases in the middle. The germline CDR1 and CDR2 sequences are LNHDA and SQIVND (reference sequence).

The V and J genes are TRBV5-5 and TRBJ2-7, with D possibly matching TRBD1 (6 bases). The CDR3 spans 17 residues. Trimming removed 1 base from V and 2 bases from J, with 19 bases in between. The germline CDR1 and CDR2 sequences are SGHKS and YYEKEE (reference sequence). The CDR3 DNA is TGTGCCAGCAGCTTGTATCCACCGGGGACAATAACCTACGAGCAGTACTTC. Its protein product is CASSLYPPGTITYEQYF.